Below, 9 T cell receptor beta chains from the same sample are listed, as sequenced in a study of cytomegalovirus exposure and HLA in healthy donors. This PCR relied on a set of 60 Vbeta primers and 13 Jbeta primers. Libraries were prepared by immunoSEQ multiplex PCR; TCRdb keeps only in-frame clonotypes and omits some of them. This sample yields about 190,000 clones, of which about 69% are seen a single time; under 5% belongs to the top ten. What was sequenced was PBMCs. The receptors shown here come from a man aged 25-45 years in good health and CMV-seropositive.

The genes are TRBV6-5 and TRBJ2-1; a possible D gene is TRBD2 (6 bases). From germline, CDR1 is MNHEY and CDR2 SVGAGI. The CDR3 consists of 15 residues. Trimming removed 5 bases from V and 4 bases from J, with 15 bases in between. The CDR3 DNA follows: TGTGCCAGCAGTCCGACTAGGGGAGGATACAATGAGCAGTTCTTC. Protein sequence: CASSPTRGGYNEQFF.

V gene TRBV7-2 combines with J gene TRBJ2-7, with TRBD2 as a possible D gene (5 bases). Looked up from germline, CDR1 is SGHTA and CDR2 is FQGNSA. Trimming pared 5 bases from V and 4 bases from J, leaving 12 bases between. The CDR3 totals 13 residues. For the CDR3, the DNA is TGTGCCAGCAGCCAACCTTCGGGGTACGAGCAGTACTTC. This sequence encodes CASSQPSGYEQYF. Drawing the rest from reference TRBV7-2 and TRBJ2-7, the complete variable domain is GAGVSQSPSNKVTEKGKDVELRCDPISGHTALYWYRQSLGQGLEFLIYFQGNSAPDKSGLPSDRFSAERTGGSVSTLTIQRTQQEDSAVYLCASSQPSGYEQYFGPGTRLTVT.

The DNA of the CDR3 is TGCGCCAGCAGCCAAGCTTGGTCGTACAGCGGTTCCGAAGATACGCAGTATTTT. Protein sequence: CASSQAWSYSGSEDTQYF. The chain carries TRBV4-3 and TRBJ2-3, with D maybe TRBD2 (5 bases). CDR3 length equals 18 residues. The V end lost 1 base, the J end lost 5 bases, and 22 bases lay between the germline ends. Germline lookup yields CDR1 LGHNA and CDR2 YSLEER.

This chain links TRBV7-9 with TRBJ1-5; 8 positions agree with TRBD1. The CDR3 is 14 amino acids. V dropped 5 bases and J dropped 7; count of bases not matched to a gene: 7. CDR1 SEHNR and CDR2 FQNEAQ come from the germline V gene (reference sequence). CDR3 DNA sequence: TGTGCCAGCAGCATCGGACAGGGTGGGCAGCCCCAGCATTTT. Translated, it gives CASSIGQGGQPQHF.

This chain uses TRBV4-3 with TRBJ2-5; D is possibly TRBD2 (5 bases). This CDR3 is built from 15 residues. CDR1 is LGHNA, CDR2 YSLEER, per germline. Trimming took off 0 bases at V and 5 bases at J, with 13 bases between the two ends. In DNA, the CDR3 is TGCGCCAGCAGCCAAGATGGAAGAGGAGGTGAGACCCAGTACTTC. The encoded protein is CASSQDGRGGETQYF.

The CDR3 reads CASSPTQGWNTEAFF. In DNA, the CDR3 is TGCGCCAGCAGTCCTACACAGGGTTGGAACACTGAAGCTTTCTTT. This chain connects TRBV5-1 to TRBJ1-1; D perhaps matches TRBD1 (6 bases). This CDR3 has 15 amino acids. Germline CDR1 SGHRS, CDR2 YFSETQ. V was pared by 5 bases and J by 1 base, with 15 bases between.

V is TRBV13 and J is TRBJ1-2; 9 bases map to TRBD1. V lost 5 bases to trimming and J lost 4 bases; unmatched junction nucleotides: 11. Germline values: CDR1 PRHDT, CDR2 FYEKMQ (reference sequence). The CDR3 is 16 residues long. The CDR3 coding sequence is TGTGCCAGCAGCCCATTAATGGCGGGACAGGGCTATGGCTACACCTTC. Residues: CASSPLMAGQGYGYTF.

The genes are TRBV11-1 and TRBJ2-7, with 9 bases matching TRBD1. V lost 5 bases and J lost 3; bases outside the gene matches: 2. The CDR3 contains 13 residues. The germline V gene has CDR1 SGHAT and CDR2 FQDESV (reference sequence). This CDR3 reads CASSPGQGYEQYF. In DNA form, the CDR3 reads TGTGCCAGCAGCCCGGGACAGGGCTACGAGCAGTACTTC.

The V and J genes are TRBV9 and TRBJ2-3; 7 nucleotides line up with TRBD2. The CDR3 spans 16 residues. V lost 4 bases, J lost 4 bases, and 12 bases stayed unmatched. From germline, CDR1 is SGDLS and CDR2 YYNGEE. DNA for the CDR3: TGTGCCAGCAGCCCTACCTGGGGGGGATGGGCAGATACGCAGTATTTT. Its protein product is CASSPTWGGWADTQYF.